A single sample gave rise to the 9 T cell receptor beta chains below, sequenced in a study of siplizumab effects on memory and regulatory T cells. Clones were sequenced by immunoSEQ multiplex PCR, and TCRdb holds only the in-frame ones, with some missing. The sample holds approximately 91,000 clones; roughly 94% are singletons and the top ten take roughly 18%. The sample taken for sequencing was CD8+ T cells sorted from blood. All receptors come from a human donor in good health.

Here the CDR3 reads CSVEGPDRGYEQYF. DNA of the CDR3: TGCAGCGTTGAAGGGCCAGACAGGGGCTACGAGCAGTACTTC. The gene calls are TRBV29-1 and TRBJ2-7; TRBD1 matches at 8 bases. From germline, CDR1 is SQVTM and CDR2 ANQGSEA. The ends lost 1 base at V and 3 bases at J; junction bases unmatched: 5. This CDR3 contains 14 residues.

This chain links TRBV7-3 with TRBJ2-3, with D unresolved. The CDR3 sequence is 15 residues long. V lost 1 base and J lost 0, with 8 bases in between. The germline V gene has CDR1 SGHTA and CDR2 FQGTGA. CDR3 DNA sequence: TGTGCCAGCAGCTTAAACGCCGCCAGCACAGATACGCAGTATTTT. Translation gives CASSLNAASTDTQYF.

V and J are TRBV7-9 and TRBJ2-7; D is unresolved. Germline CDR1 and CDR2: SEHNR and FQNEAQ (reference sequence). This CDR3 spans 13 amino acids. V was cut by 3 bases and J by 3 bases, with 9 bases left in between. In DNA, the CDR3 is TGTGCCAGCAGCTTGGTAGCTAGCTACGAGCAGTACTTC. Translated: CASSLVASYEQYF.

The chain links TRBV29-1 to TRBJ2-5, with 13 bases fitting TRBD2. Germline CDR1 and CDR2: SQVTM and ANQGSEA. Losses at the gene ends were 2 bases for V and 5 bases for J; bases not matched to a gene: 8. This CDR3 comprises 16 residues. CDR3 amino acids: CSVEIGLAGVQETQYF. CDR3 nucleotide sequence: TGCAGCGTTGAAATAGGACTAGCGGGAGTACAGGAGACCCAGTACTTC.

The rearrangement uses TRBV27 and TRBJ2-3, with TRBD1 matching 7 bases. CDR1 and CDR2 (germline): MNHEY, SMNVEV (reference sequence). The CDR3 length is 17 residues. V shed 5 bases and J 2 bases; nucleotides not matched to a gene: 13. CDR3 nucleotide sequence: TGTGCCAGCAGTCCCACCACGACAGGGCGATACACAGATACGCAGTATTTT. Its protein is CASSPTTTGRYTDTQYF.

J is TRBJ2-7 and V is TRBV7-6, with D possibly being TRBD2 (5 bases). The CDR3 is 14 amino acids. The germline gives CDR1 SGHVS, CDR2 FNYEAQ. Trimming took off 1 base at V and 3 bases at J, with 10 bases between the two ends. This CDR3 is CASSLGIGDYEQYF. The CDR3 region has the DNA TGTGCCAGCAGCTTAGGGATCGGGGACTACGAGCAGTACTTC.

The V call is TRBV20-1, the J call TRBJ1-1, with D unclear. Germline assignment: CDR1 DFQATT and CDR2 SNEGSKA (reference sequence). Trimming cost V 3 bases and J 7 bases, with 9 bases left between them. CDR3 size: 11 residues. The CDR3 bases are TGCAGTGCTAGCAACGCGGGTGAAGCTTTCTTT. Encoded protein: CSASNAGEAFF.

V is TRBV18 and J is TRBJ2-1; 13 bases are shared with TRBD2. Germline loops: CDR1 KGHSH, CDR2 LQKENI. The ends lost 5 bases at V and 7 bases at J; junction bases unmatched: 8. This CDR3 has 16 residues. Here the CDR3 DNA reads TGTGCCAGCTCAGTGAGAACTAGCGGGAGGGGAAATGAGCAGTTCTTC. Encoded protein: CASSVRTSGRGNEQFF.

The rearrangement joins TRBV4-1 to TRBJ2-5; possible D gene TRBD1, 5 bases. TRBJ2-7 matches the DNA end more closely, so the J call is doubtful. CDR3 length equals 14 residues. Germline CDR1 MGHRA, CDR2 YSYEKL. The CDR3 reads CASSPTASSYEQYF. In nucleotides, the CDR3 is TGCGCCAGCAGCCCGACAGCGAGCTCCTACGAGCAGTACTTC.